The rows below give T cell receptor beta chains drawn from one sample of a study of early T cells in non-severe SARS-CoV-2 infection. TCRdb re-derived calls from the 5' RACE reads in MiXCR, one entry per CDR3 protein. The sample carries 25,000 to 30,000 distinct CDR3 sequences, around 5.3% recorded once. Material: whole blood. These receptor sequences come from an adult who was a healthcare worker with PCR-confirmed SARS-CoV-2 infection or an uninfected control (not recorded which). Both conserved end residues are trimmed from each CDR3.

TRBJ1-1 TRBV6-5 ASSRTGQGNTEAF
TRBJ2-7 TRBV7-6 ASSKMTSGGEQY
TRBJ1-1 TRBV18 ASSPVGGRTEAF
TRBJ1-6 TRBV9 ASSAGQGASLH
TRBJ1-1 TRBV20-1 SARGGVKTEAF
TRBJ2-6 TRBV7-6 ASSAGVTGIGSGANVLT
TRBJ1-6 TRBV14 ASRDGGLNSPLH
TRBJ2-7 TRBV11-2 ASSLGSARISYEQY
TRBJ2-2 TRBV18 ASSPPDRVNTGELF
TRBJ2-3 TRBV4-1 ASSQVSRTSGVSTDTQY
TRBJ2-2 TRBV18 ASSPRAGARNTGELF
TRBJ1-2 TRBV21-1 ASSKDRTGGDYGYT
TRBJ2-7 TRBV30 AWSSEYPYEQY
TRBJ2-2 TRBV12-3/TRBV12-4 ASSPGPNTGELF
TRBJ1-1 TRBV18 ASSPPENTEAF
TRBJ2-5 TRBV11-2 ASSKKTQY
TRBJ2-5 TRBV11-2 ASSRSGSGTQY
TRBJ1-2 TRBV7-9 ASSQSVGGYT
TRBJ2-5 TRBV11-2 ASSQAGAGETQY
TRBJ2-2 TRBV2 ASRPYAGDTGELF
TRBJ1-6 TRBV28 ASSSQGSPLH
TRBJ2-1 TRBV5-1 ASSPGDSPLPSYNEQF
TRBJ2-2 TRBV20-1 SATGLAGVDTGELF
TRBJ1-1 TRBV12-3/TRBV12-4 ASSLLSKLNTEAF